The TCR beta chain under discussion was sequenced for a study of cytomegalovirus exposure and HLA in healthy donors. Study information: HLA-typed donors contributed some 85 million unique TCRs, which were held in an early data release.

With respect to this clone: The antigen remains undetermined.

Researchers ran the PCR with 60 Vbeta and 13 Jbeta primers. Clones were sequenced by immunoSEQ multiplex PCR, and TCRdb holds only the in-frame ones, with some missing. The sample carries approximately 100,000 clones, roughly 71% recorded once. The CDR3 runs to 13 residues. Trimming removed 0 bases at V and 4 bases at J, with 4 bases between. Germline CDR1 reads SGHDN; CDR2 reads FVKESK. Study findings and constraints: Researchers left out some V segments, among them TRBV6-2 and TRBV6-3, as indistinguishable. Later analysis demonstrated an association between a missense DCLRE1C variant and TCR beta V- and J-gene trimming.

This TCR came from a man aged 35 to 55 in good health and CMV-seropositive. Material for sequencing was PBMCs. The rearrangement links TRBV14 to TRBJ1-3; D ambiguous. CDR3 residues: CASSQDRGNTIYF. The DNA of the CDR3 is TGTGCCAGCAGCCAAGACAGGGGAAACACCATATATTTT. Full variable domain (outside the CDR3, taken from reference TRBV14 and TRBJ1-3): EAGVTQFPSHSVIEKGQTVTLRCDPISGHDNLYWYRRVMGKEIKFLLHFVKESKQDESGMPNNRFLAERTGGTYSTLKVQPAELEDSGVYFCASSQDRGNTIYFGEGSWLTVV.